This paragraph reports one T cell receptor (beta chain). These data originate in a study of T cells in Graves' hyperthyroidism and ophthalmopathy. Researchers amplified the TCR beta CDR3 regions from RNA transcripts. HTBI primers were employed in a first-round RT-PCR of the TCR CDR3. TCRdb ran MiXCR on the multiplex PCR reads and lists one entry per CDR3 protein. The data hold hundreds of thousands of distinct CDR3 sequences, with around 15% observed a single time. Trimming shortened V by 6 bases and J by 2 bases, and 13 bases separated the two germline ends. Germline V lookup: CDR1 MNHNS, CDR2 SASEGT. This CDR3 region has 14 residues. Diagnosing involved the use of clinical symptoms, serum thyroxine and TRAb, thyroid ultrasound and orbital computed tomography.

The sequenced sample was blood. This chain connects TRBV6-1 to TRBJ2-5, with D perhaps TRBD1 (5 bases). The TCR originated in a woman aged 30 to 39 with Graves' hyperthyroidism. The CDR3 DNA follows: TGTGCCAGCAGGTCTCGGACAAGGCAAGAGACCCAGTACTTC. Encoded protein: CASRSRTRQETQYF.